This TCR beta chain was obtained from a study of blood T cell repertoires in COVID-19. Study information: COVID-19 samples from acute and convalescent phases originated in the United States, Italy and Spain. T cells, B-cell-depleted T cells, or PBMCs provided the cDNA or gDNA that served as material.

In the original analysis: From reference gene primer amplification, estimates of nucleated cell counts were derived. Sequencing was performed with immunoSEQ multiplex PCR; in TCRdb, only in-frame clones are kept and a portion is missing. The V and J calls and clone size are taken from that table; D and trimming were inferred from the DNA. The sample has about 57,000 clones; around 79% are singletons. This CDR3 spans 14 amino acids. The germline V gene has CDR1 MNHNS and CDR2 SASEGT. The V end was cut by 1 base, the J end by 8 bases, with 11 bases between. Material for sequencing was peripheral blood. The chain employs TRBV6-1 and TRBJ1-4, with D unresolved. The TCR originated in a man in his fifties or sixties with acute or convalescent COVID-19. The CDR3 DNA is TGTGCCAGCAGTGAAGACGCCGTGGAGGAAAAACTGTTTTTT. This sequence encodes CASSEDAVEEKLFF.